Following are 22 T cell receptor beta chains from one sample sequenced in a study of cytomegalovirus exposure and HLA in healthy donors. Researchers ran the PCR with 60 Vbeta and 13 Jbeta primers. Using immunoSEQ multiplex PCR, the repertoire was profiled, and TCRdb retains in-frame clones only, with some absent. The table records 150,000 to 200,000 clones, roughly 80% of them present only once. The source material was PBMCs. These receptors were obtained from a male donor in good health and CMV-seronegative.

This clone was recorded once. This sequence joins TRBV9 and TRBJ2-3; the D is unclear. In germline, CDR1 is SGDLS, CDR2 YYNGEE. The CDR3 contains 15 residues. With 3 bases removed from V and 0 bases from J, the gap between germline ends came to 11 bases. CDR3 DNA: TGTGCCAGCAGCGCGACTCTCCAAAGCACAGATACGCAGTATTTT. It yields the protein CASSATLQSTDTQYF.

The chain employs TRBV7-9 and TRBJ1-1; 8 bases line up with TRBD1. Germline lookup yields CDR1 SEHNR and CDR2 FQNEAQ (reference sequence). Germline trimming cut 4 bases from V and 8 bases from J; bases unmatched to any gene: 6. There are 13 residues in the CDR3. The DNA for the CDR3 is TGTGCCAGCAGCTCAGGACAGGGATACGAAGCTTTCTTT. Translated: CASSSGQGYEAFF.

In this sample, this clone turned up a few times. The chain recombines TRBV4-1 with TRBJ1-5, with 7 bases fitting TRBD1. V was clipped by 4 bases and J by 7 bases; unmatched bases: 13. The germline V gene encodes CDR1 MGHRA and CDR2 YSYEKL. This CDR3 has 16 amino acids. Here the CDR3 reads CASSPRLQGIGQPQHF. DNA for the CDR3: TGCGCCAGCAGCCCGCGTTTACAGGGGATAGGCCAGCCCCAGCATTTT.

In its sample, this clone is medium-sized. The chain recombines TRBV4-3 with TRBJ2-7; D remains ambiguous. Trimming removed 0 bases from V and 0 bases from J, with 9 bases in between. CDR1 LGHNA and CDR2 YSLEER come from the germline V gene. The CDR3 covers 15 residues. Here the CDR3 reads CASSQDFAVSYEQYF. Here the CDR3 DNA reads TGCGCCAGCAGCCAAGATTTCGCAGTCTCCTACGAGCAGTACTTC.

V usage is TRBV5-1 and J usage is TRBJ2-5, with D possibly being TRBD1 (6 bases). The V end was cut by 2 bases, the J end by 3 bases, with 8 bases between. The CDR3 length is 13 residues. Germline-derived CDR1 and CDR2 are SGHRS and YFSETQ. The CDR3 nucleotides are TGCGCCAGCAGCTTCGCAGGGGAAGAGACCCAGTACTTC. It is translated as CASSFAGEETQYF.

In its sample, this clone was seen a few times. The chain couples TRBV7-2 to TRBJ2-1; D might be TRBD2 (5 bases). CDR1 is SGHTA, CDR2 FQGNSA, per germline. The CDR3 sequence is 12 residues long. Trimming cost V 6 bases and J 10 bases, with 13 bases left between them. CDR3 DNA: TGTGCCAGCAGTCCGGGCCGGGGAGAGCAGTTCTTC. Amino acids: CASSPGRGEQFF.

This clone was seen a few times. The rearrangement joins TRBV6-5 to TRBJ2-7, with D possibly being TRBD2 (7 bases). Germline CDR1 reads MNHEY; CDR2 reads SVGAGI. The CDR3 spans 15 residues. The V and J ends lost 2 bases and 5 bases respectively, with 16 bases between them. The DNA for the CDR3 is TGTGCCAGCAGTTACGTGGGACGGGGGGCAAACGAGCAGTACTTC. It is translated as CASSYVGRGANEQYF.

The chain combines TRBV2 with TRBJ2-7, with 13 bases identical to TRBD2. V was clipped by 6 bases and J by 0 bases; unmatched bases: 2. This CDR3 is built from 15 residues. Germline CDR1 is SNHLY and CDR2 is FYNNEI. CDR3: CASRGTSGVSYEQYF. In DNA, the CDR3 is TGTGCCAGCAGGGGGACTAGCGGGGTCTCCTACGAGCAGTACTTC.

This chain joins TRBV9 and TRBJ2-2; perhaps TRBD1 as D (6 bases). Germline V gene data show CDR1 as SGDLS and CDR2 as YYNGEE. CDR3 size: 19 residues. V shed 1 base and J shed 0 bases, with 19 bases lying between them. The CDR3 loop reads CASSVTLPGAGANTGELFF. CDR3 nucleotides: TGTGCCAGCAGCGTAACCTTGCCTGGGGCAGGGGCGAACACCGGGGAGCTGTTTTTT.

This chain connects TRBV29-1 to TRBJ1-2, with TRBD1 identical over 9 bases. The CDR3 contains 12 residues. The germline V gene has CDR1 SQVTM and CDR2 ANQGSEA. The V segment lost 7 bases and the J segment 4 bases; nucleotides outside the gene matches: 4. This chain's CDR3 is CSGGGQGYGYTF. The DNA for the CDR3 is TGCAGCGGTGGGGGACAGGGCTATGGCTACACCTTC.

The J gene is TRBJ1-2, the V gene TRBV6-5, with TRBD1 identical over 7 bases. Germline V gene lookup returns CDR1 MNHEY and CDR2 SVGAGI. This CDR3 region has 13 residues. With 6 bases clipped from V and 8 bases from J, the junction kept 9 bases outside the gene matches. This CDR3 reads CASRGGGAWGYTF. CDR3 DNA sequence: TGTGCCAGCAGAGGAGGGGGCGCTTGGGGCTACACCTTC.

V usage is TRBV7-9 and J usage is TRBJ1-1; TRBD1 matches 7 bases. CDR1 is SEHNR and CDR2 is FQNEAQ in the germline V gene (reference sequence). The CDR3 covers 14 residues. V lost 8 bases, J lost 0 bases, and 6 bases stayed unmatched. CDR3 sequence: CASLRQGMNTEAFF. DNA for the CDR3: TGTGCCAGCCTCAGACAGGGCATGAACACTGAAGCTTTCTTT.

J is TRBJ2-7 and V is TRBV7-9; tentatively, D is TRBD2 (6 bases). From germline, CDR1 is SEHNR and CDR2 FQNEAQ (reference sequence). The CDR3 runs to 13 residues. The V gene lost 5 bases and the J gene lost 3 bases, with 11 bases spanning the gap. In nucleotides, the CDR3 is TGTGCCAGCAGCCGTTCGGGACTCTACGAGCAGTACTTC. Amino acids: CASSRSGLYEQYF.

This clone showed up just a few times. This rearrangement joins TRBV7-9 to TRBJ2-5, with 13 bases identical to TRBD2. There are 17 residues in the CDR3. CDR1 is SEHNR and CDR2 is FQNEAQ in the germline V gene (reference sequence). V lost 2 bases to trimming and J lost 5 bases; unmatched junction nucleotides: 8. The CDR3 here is CASSLRRLAGGRETQYF. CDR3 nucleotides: TGTGCCAGCAGCTTACGCAGACTAGCGGGGGGACGTGAGACCCAGTACTTC.

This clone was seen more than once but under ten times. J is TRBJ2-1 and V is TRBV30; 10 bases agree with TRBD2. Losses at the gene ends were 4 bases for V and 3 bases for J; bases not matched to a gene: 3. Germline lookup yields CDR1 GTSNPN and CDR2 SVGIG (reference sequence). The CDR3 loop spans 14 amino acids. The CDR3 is CAWIAGGVYNEQFF. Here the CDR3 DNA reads TGTGCCTGGATAGCGGGAGGCGTCTACAATGAGCAGTTCTTC.

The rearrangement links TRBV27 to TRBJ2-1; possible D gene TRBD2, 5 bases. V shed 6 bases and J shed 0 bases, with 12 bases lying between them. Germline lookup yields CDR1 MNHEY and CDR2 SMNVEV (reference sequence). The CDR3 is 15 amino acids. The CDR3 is CASRFRGSSYNEQFF. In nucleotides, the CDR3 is TGTGCCAGCAGGTTTCGAGGGAGCTCCTACAATGAGCAGTTCTTC.

In DNA form, the CDR3 reads TGTGCCAGCAGCTCTCAGGGGACAGGGAACACCGGGGAGCTGTTTTTT. It encodes CASSSQGTGNTGELFF. The V and J genes are TRBV7-3 and TRBJ2-2, with 8 bases lining up with TRBD1. Germline assignment: CDR1 SGHTA and CDR2 FQGTGA. Trimming took 4 bases from V and 1 from J; bases not matched to a gene: 5. This CDR3 has 16 amino acids.

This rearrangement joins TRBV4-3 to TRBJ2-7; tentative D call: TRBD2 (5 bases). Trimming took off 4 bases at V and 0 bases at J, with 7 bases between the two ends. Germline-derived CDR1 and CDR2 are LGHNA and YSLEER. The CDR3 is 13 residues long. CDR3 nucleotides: TGCGCCAGCAGCCCTACTAGCTCCTACGAGCAGTACTTC. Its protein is CASSPTSSYEQYF.

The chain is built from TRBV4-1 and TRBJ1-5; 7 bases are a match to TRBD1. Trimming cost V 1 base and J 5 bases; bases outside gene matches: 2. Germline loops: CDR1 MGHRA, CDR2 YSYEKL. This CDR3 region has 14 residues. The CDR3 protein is CASSQGQGYQPQHF. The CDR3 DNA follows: TGCGCCAGCAGCCAAGGACAGGGTTATCAGCCCCAGCATTTT.

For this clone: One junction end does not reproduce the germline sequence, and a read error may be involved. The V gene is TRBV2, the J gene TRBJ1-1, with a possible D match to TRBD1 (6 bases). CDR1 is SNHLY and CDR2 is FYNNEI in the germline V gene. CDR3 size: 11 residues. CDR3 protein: CASSGTGPGYF. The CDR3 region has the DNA TGTGCCAGCAGTGGTACAGGGCCCGGGTACTTT.

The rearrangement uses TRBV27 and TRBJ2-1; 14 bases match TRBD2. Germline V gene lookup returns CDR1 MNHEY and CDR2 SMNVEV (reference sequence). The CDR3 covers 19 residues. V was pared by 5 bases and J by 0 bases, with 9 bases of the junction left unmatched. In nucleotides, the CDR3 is TGTGCCAGCAGTGCGACGCCGGGACTAGCGGGAGCCTCCTACAATGAGCAGTTCTTC. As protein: CASSATPGLAGASYNEQFF.

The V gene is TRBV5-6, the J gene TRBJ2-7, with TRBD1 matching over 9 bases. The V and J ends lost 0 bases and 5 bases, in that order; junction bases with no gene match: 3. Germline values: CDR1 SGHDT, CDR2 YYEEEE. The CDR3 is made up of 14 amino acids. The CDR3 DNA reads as TGTGCCAGCAGCTTGGTACAGGGGGCCCACGAGCAGTACTTC. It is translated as CASSLVQGAHEQYF.